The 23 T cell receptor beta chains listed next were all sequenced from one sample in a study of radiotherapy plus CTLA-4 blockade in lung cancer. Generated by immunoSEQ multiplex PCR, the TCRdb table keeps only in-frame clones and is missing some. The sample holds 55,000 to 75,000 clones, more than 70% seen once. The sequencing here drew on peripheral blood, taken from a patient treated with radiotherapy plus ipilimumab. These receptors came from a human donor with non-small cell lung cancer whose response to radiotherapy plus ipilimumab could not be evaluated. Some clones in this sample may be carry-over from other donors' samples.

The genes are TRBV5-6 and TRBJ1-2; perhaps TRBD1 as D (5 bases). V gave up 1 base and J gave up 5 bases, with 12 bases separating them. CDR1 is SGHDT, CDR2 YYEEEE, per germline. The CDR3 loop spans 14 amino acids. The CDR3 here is CASSLMRGEYGYTF. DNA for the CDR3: TGTGCCAGCAGCTTGATGCGGGGGGAGTATGGCTACACCTTC.

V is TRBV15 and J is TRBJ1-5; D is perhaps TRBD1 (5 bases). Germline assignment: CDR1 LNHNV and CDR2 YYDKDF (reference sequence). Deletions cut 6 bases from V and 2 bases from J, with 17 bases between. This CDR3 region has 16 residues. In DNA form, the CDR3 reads TGTGCCACCAGGGTTAAGGGGCAGGGCCGCAATCAGCCCCAGCATTTT. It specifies CATRVKGQGRNQPQHF.

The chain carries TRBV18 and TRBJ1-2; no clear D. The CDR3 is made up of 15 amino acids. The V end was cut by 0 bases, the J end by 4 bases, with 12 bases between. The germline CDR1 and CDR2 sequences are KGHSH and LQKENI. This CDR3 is CASSPPSRHLYGYTF. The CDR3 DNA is TGTGCCAGCTCACCACCGTCGAGACACCTCTATGGCTACACCTTC.

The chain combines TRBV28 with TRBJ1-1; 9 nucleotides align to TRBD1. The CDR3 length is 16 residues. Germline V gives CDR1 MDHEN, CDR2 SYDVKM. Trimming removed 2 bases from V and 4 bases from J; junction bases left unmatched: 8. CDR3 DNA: TGTGCCAGCAGTTTACGGGACAGGGTGGCCGGCACTGAAGCTTTCTTT. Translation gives CASSLRDRVAGTEAFF.

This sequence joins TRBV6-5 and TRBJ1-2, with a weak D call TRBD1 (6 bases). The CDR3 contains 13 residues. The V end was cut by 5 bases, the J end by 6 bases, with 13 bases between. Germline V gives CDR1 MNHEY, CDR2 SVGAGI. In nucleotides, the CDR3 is TGTGCCAGCAGTGAACAGGGCCGACATGGCTACACCTTC. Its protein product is CASSEQGRHGYTF.

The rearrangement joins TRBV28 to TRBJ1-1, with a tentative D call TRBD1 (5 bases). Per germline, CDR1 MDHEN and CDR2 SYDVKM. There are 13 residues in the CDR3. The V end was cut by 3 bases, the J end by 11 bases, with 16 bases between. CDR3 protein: CASSLAGPYRAFF. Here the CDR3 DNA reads TGTGCCAGCAGTTTGGCGGGACCCTATCGGGCTTTCTTT.

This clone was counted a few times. CDR3 DNA: TGTGCCTGGACCCATGGGACAGGGGAGGGCGAGCAGTACTTC. Protein: CAWTHGTGEGEQYF. The J gene is TRBJ2-7, the V gene TRBV30; 10 bases fit TRBD1. V lost 4 bases and J lost 6; bases outside the gene matches: 9. The CDR3 length is 14 residues. Germline loops: CDR1 GTSNPN, CDR2 SVGIG (reference sequence). The whole variable domain, filled in from reference TRBV30 and TRBJ2-7, reads SQTIHQWPATLVQPVGSPLSLECTVEGTSNPNLYWYRQAAGRGLQLLFYSVGIGQISSEVPQNLSASRPQDRQFILSSKKLLLSDSGFYLCAWTHGTGEGEQYFGPGTRLTVT.

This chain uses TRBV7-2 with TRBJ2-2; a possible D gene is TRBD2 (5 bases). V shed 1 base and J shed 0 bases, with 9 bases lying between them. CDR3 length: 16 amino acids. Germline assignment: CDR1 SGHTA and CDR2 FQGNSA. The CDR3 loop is CASSLERAANTGELFF. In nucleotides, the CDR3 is TGTGCCAGCAGCTTAGAGAGGGCTGCGAACACCGGGGAGCTGTTTTTT.

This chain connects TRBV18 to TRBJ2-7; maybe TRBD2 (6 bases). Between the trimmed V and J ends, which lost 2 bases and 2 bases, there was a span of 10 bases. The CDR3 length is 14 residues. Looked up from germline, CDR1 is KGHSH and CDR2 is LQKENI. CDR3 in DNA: TGTGCCAGCTCACCAGGGACTGGACCCTACGAGCAGTACTTC. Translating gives CASSPGTGPYEQYF.

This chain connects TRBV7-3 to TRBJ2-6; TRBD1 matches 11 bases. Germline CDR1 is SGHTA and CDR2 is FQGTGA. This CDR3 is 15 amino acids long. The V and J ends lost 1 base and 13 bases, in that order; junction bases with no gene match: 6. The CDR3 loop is CASSLKGQGGGVLTF. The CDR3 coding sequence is TGTGCCAGCAGCTTAAAGGGACAGGGGGGTGGGGTCCTGACTTTC.

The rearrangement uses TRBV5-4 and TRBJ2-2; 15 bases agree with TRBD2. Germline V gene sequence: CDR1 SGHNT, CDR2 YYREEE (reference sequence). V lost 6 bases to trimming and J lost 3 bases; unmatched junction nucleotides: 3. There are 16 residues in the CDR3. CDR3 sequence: CASKGTSGGHTGELFF. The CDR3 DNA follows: TGTGCCAGCAAGGGGACTAGCGGGGGGCACACCGGGGAGCTGTTTTTT.

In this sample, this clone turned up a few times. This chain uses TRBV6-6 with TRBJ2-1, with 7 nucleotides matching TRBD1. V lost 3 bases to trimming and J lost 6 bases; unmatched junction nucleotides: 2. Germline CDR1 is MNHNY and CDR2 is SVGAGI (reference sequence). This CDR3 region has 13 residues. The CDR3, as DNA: TGTGCCAGCAGTTATGACAGGGCCAATGAGCAGTTCTTC. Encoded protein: CASSYDRANEQFF.

CDR3 bases: TGTGCCAGCAGCTCGCTCACGGGAGCGGGGGGCAACACCGGGGAGCTGTTTTTT. This encodes CASSSLTGAGGNTGELFF. The chain couples TRBV7-2 to TRBJ2-2; the match to TRBD2 covers 9 bases. The CDR3 sequence is 18 residues long. Trimming at V came to 4 bases and at J to 2 bases, leaving 11 bases not matched to a gene. From germline, CDR1 is SGHTA and CDR2 FQGNSA.

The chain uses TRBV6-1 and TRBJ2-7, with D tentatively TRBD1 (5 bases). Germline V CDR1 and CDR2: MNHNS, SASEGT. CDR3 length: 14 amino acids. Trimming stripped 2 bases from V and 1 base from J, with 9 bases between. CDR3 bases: TGTGCCAGCAGTGAACTTAGGGGTTCCTACGAGCAGTACTTC. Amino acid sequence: CASSELRGSYEQYF.

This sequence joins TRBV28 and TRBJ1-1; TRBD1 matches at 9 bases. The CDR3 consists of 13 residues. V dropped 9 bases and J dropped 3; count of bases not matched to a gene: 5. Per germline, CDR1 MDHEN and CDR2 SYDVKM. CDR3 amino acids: CASRGQGDTEAFF. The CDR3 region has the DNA TGTGCCAGTCGGGGACAGGGTGACACTGAAGCTTTCTTT. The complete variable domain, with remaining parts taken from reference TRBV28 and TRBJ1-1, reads DVKVTQSSRYLVKRTGEKVFLECVQDMDHENMFWYRQDPGLGLRLIYFSYDVKMKEKGDIPEGYSVSREKKERFSLILESASTNQTSMYLCASRGQGDTEAFFGQGTRLTVV.

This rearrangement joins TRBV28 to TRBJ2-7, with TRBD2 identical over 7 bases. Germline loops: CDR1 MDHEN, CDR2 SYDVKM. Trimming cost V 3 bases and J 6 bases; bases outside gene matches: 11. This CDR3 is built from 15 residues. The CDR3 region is CASSFVGGSSGEQYF. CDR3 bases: TGTGCCAGCAGTTTCGTCGGGGGGTCTTCTGGCGAGCAGTACTTC.

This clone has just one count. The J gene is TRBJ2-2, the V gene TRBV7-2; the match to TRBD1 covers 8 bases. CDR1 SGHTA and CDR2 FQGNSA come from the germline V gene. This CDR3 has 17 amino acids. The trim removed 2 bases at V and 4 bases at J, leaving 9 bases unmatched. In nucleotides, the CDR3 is TGTGCCAGCAGCTTATCTCGGGACAGGTCGCGCACCGGGGAGCTGTTTTTT. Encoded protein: CASSLSRDRSRTGELFF.

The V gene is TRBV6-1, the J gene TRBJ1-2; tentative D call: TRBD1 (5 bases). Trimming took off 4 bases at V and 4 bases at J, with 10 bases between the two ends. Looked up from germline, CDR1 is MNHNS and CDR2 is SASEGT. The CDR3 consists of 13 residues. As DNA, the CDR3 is TGTGCCAGCAGTGGCGGGACCGCCTATGGCTACACCTTC. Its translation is CASSGGTAYGYTF.

The CDR3 DNA follows: TGTGCCAGCAGTCGCGGGGGGCTAGCGCTTAATGAGCAGTTCTTC. Translation gives CASSRGGLALNEQFF. The chain couples TRBV9 to TRBJ2-1; 8 bases match TRBD2. Germline loops: CDR1 SGDLS, CDR2 YYNGEE. This CDR3 is built from 15 residues. Trimming took 5 bases from V and 7 from J; bases not matched to a gene: 11. Full variable domain (remainder filled in from reference TRBV9 and TRBJ2-1): DSGVTQTPKHLITATGQRVTLRCSPRSGDLSVYWYQQSLDQGLQFLIQYYNGEERAKGNILERFSAQQFPDLHSELNLSSLELGDSALYFCASSRGGLALNEQFFGPGTRLTVL.

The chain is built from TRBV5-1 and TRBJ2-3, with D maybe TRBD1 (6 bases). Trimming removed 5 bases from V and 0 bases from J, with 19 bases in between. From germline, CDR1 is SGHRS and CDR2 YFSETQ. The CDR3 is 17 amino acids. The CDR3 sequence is CASSSPSGTGSTDTQYF. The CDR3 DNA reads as TGCGCCAGCAGTTCTCCATCAGGAACAGGGAGCACAGATACGCAGTATTTT.

The CDR3 spells CASSAQENTEAFF. DNA for the CDR3: TGTGCCAGCAGCGCCCAGGAGAACACTGAAGCTTTCTTT. This chain joins TRBV6-1 and TRBJ1-1; D gene ambiguous. V shed 6 bases and J shed 1 base, with 9 bases lying between them. The CDR3 length is 13 residues. Germline V gene data show CDR1 as MNHNS and CDR2 as SASEGT.

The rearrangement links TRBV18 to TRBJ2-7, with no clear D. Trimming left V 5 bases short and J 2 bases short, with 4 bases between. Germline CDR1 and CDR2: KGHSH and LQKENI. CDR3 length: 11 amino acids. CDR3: CASSGPYEQYF. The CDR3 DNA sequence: TGTGCCAGCTCAGGGCCCTACGAGCAGTACTTC.

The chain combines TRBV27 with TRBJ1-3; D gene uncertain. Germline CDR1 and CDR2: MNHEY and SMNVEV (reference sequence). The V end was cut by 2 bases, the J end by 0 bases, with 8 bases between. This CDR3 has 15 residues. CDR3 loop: CASSLTGFSGNTIYF. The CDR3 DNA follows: TGTGCCAGCAGTTTAACGGGGTTCTCTGGAAACACCATATATTTT.